The 30 T cell receptor beta chains below come from one sample, sequenced in a study of blood T cell repertoires in COVID-19. The table came from immunoSEQ multiplex PCR; TCRdb's copy has only in-frame clones and leaves some out. The sample lists 120,000 to 150,000 clones; 85% to 90% were seen once. Sequenced input: peripheral blood. Receptor source: a human donor in a cohort sampled during active COVID-19.

This chain joins TRBV18 and TRBJ2-7, with a weak D call TRBD1 (7 bases). CDR3 size: 13 residues. Between the trimmed V and J ends, which lost 6 bases and 3 bases, there was a span of 12 bases. Germline-derived CDR1 and CDR2 are KGHSH and LQKENI. The CDR3 loop is CASSRDSIYEQYF. DNA for the CDR3: TGTGCCAGCTCGCGGGACAGTATCTACGAGCAGTACTTC.

V gene TRBV30 combines with J gene TRBJ1-1; D uncertain. V lost 2 bases and J 1 base, leaving 11 bases between the germline ends. The CDR3 consists of 14 residues. Germline V lookup: CDR1 GTSNPN, CDR2 SVGIG (reference sequence). The CDR3 reads CAWSFDIPNTEAFF. The CDR3 region has the DNA TGTGCCTGGAGTTTTGACATTCCGAACACTGAAGCTTTCTTT.

The chain joins TRBV6-2 or TRBV6-3 to TRBJ1-6; TRBD1 matches at 7 bases. V trimming: 6 bases; J trimming: 14 bases; junction bases outside the gene matches: 16. Germline V gene lookup returns CDR1 MNHEY and CDR2 SVGEGT. CDR3 size: 15 residues. The CDR3 bases are TGTGCCAGCAGCCTAAGGACAGGATCCTCGGAAACCCTCCACTTT. This codes for CASSLRTGSSETLHF.

This chain joins TRBV2 and TRBJ2-5; TRBD2 is a possible D gene (6 bases). V lost 6 bases and J lost 7, with 24 bases in between. The CDR3 contains 16 residues. Germline CDR1 reads SNHLY; CDR2 reads FYNNEI. The CDR3 reads CASRDNSGALSGTQYF. The CDR3 region has the DNA TGTGCCAGCAGAGACAATAGCGGAGCCCTTTCTGGGACCCAGTACTTC.

The gene calls are TRBV7-2 and TRBJ2-5, with 8 bases matching TRBD2. V was clipped by 3 bases and J by 5 bases; unmatched bases: 8. Germline CDR1 SGHTA, CDR2 FQGNSA. The CDR3 is made up of 15 amino acids. CDR3 loop: CASSLGLVALETQYF. The CDR3 DNA is TGTGCCAGCAGCTTGGGACTAGTGGCGTTGGAGACCCAGTACTTC.

Concerning this clone itself: Within the sample, other DNA sequences also encode this same CDR3. This sequence joins TRBV2 and TRBJ2-1; TRBD2 aligns across 8 bases. The CDR3 contains 15 residues. Germline lookup yields CDR1 SNHLY and CDR2 FYNNEI. CDR3 nucleotides: TGTGCTAGCGGCAGCGGCCGCGGGAGGTCGAATGAGCAGTTCTTC. Translating it yields CASGSGRGRSNEQFF.

The CDR3 DNA sequence: TGTGCCACCAGTGACGCCGGGGGAACTAATGAAAAACTGTTTTTT. Encoded protein: CATSDAGGTNEKLFF. This chain links TRBV24-1 with TRBJ1-4, with D perhaps TRBD1 (5 bases). The CDR3 runs to 15 residues. Germline CDR1 is KGHDR and CDR2 is SFDVKD. Deletions cut 4 bases from V and 1 base from J, with 9 bases between.

The chain combines TRBV3-1 (or the pseudogene TRBV3-2) with TRBJ1-1; perhaps TRBD1 as D (5 bases). Germline V gene lookup returns CDR1 LGHDT and CDR2 YNNKEL (reference sequence). This CDR3 comprises 12 residues. V shed 4 bases and J shed 4 bases, with 7 bases lying between them. The CDR3 bases are TGTGCCAGCAGCCGGGGGGGCACTGAAGCTTTCTTT. It specifies CASSRGGTEAFF.

The CDR3: CASSVEVGGDTEAFF. The CDR3 DNA reads as TGTGCCAGCAGCGTAGAAGTCGGGGGGGACACTGAAGCTTTCTTT. The chain has TRBV9 and TRBJ1-1, with a weak D call TRBD1 (5 bases). Germline loops: CDR1 SGDLS, CDR2 YYNGEE. The V and J ends lost 0 bases and 3 bases respectively, with 12 bases between them. The length of the CDR3 is 15 residues. Based on the CDR3 plus reference TRBV9 and TRBJ1-1, the full variable domain is DSGVTQTPKHLITATGQRVTLRCSPRSGDLSVYWYQQSLDQGLQFLIQYYNGEERAKGNILERFSAQQFPDLHSELNLSSLELGDSALYFCASSVEVGGDTEAFFGQGTRLTVV.

This clone was seen only a few times. This rearrangement joins TRBV2 to TRBJ2-1, with 14 nucleotides matching TRBD2. With 7 bases clipped from V and 0 bases from J, the junction kept 23 bases outside the gene matches. Germline CDR1 reads SNHLY; CDR2 reads FYNNEI. The length of the CDR3 is 23 residues. For the CDR3, the DNA is TGTGCCAGCATCCAAAGGGGACTAGCGGGGGTCCTTCGCGGTGCAAGCTCCTACAATGAGCAGTTCTTC. Translated, it gives CASIQRGLAGVLRGASSYNEQFF. Looking up the rest from reference TRBV2 and TRBJ2-1 gives the full variable domain: EPEVTQTPSHQVTQMGQEVILRCVPISNHLYFYWYRQILGQKVEFLVSFYNNEISEKSEIFDDQFSVERPDGSNFTLKIRSTKLEDSAMYFCASIQRGLAGVLRGASSYNEQFFGPGTRLTVL.

This chain joins TRBV3-1 (or the pseudogene TRBV3-2) and TRBJ2-7, with 11 bases identical to TRBD2. Germline CDR1 LGHDT, CDR2 YNNKEL (reference sequence). Unmatched junction bases numbered 14, after V lost 0 bases and J lost 4 bases. The CDR3 is 19 residues long. The chain's CDR3 is CASSQDPPGLAGGAYEQYF. Written as DNA, the CDR3 is TGTGCCAGCAGCCAAGACCCTCCCGGGCTAGCGGGAGGAGCGTACGAGCAGTACTTC.

The chain has TRBV19 and TRBJ2-7; 7 bases fit TRBD1. The junction had 1 base not matched to a gene; V was cut back by 0 bases and J by 2 bases. This CDR3 has 14 amino acids. Germline loops: CDR1 LNHDA, CDR2 SQIVND (reference sequence). Written as DNA, the CDR3 is TGTGCCAGTAGTATAGAGGGGACAGCCTACGAGCAGTACTTC. It specifies CASSIEGTAYEQYF.

The chain's CDR3 is CASSLRGTNNEQFF. The CDR3 DNA follows: TGTGCCAGCAGCTTGAGGGGGACCAACAATGAGCAGTTCTTC. This rearrangement joins TRBV12-1 to TRBJ2-1; TRBD1, the table's D call, was not compared with the DNA. TRBV12-1 is marked as a pseudogene. The CDR3 is 14 residues long.

The chain carries TRBV9 and TRBJ2-1; D is possibly TRBD2 (6 bases). The CDR3 contains 16 residues. The ends were cut back, 4 bases at V and 5 bases at J, with 19 bases in the middle. The germline V gene has CDR1 SGDLS and CDR2 YYNGEE. The CDR3 spells CASSKDRDWGDNEQFF. In DNA, the CDR3 is TGTGCCAGCAGCAAGGACCGGGACTGGGGGGACAATGAGCAGTTCTTC.

The V and J genes are TRBV23-1 and TRBJ2-5; TRBD2 agrees at 14 bases. TRBV23-1 counts as an open reading frame of uncertain function. CDR3 length: 17 residues. V lost 11 bases, J lost 5 bases, and 16 bases stayed unmatched. CDR3 sequence (DNA): TGCGCCCTCACTCTAACGTACCGGACTAGCGGGAGGGAGACCCAGTACTTC. This translates into CALTLTYRTSGRETQYF.

This clone was detected a few times. The V gene is TRBV4-3, the J gene TRBJ1-4, with D tentatively TRBD1 (6 bases). The germline gives CDR1 LGHNA, CDR2 YSLEER. Trimming took 0 bases from V and 8 from J, leaving 16 bases between them. The CDR3 is made up of 16 amino acids. The CDR3 region is CASSQDGQGLREKLFF. For the CDR3, the DNA is TGCGCCAGCAGCCAAGATGGGCAGGGGCTAAGGGAAAAACTGTTTTTT.

On this clone: This sample also contains other DNA sequences that code for the same CDR3. The genes are TRBV7-2 and TRBJ2-3; D is possibly TRBD2 (6 bases). The V and J ends lost 0 bases and 0 bases respectively, with 7 bases between them. The CDR3 spans 15 residues. CDR1 and CDR2 from the germline V gene are SGHTA and FQGNSA. The CDR3 DNA reads TGTGCCAGCAGCTTAGCGGGGGGAAGCACAGATACGCAGTATTTT. Translated: CASSLAGGSTDTQYF.

The gene calls are TRBV4-2 and TRBJ2-1, with 9 bases matching TRBD2. The V segment lost 1 base and the J segment 10 bases; nucleotides outside the gene matches: 14. The CDR3 length is 17 residues. The germline V gene has CDR1 LGHNA and CDR2 YNFKEQ. The chain's CDR3 is CASSQVSGTSRTGEQFF. CDR3 nucleotides: TGTGCCAGCAGCCAAGTATCCGGGACTAGCCGAACCGGCGAGCAGTTCTTC.

The V and J genes are TRBV18 and TRBJ2-7, with a tentative D call TRBD2 (5 bases). The CDR3 runs to 12 residues. Looked up from germline, CDR1 is KGHSH and CDR2 is LQKENI. The germline V and J ends were trimmed by 3 bases and 2 bases, with 5 bases remaining between them. CDR3 nucleotides: TGTGCCAGCTCACCCGGGGCCTACGAGCAGTACTTC. Translation: CASSPGAYEQYF.

V gene TRBV3-1 (or the pseudogene TRBV3-2) combines with J gene TRBJ1-2, with 9 bases matching TRBD1. The CDR3 extends over 16 amino acids. Germline V gene data show CDR1 as LGHDT and CDR2 as YNNKEL (reference sequence). The V and J ends lost 3 bases and 8 bases, in that order; junction bases with no gene match: 13. In DNA form, the CDR3 reads TGTGCCAGCAGCCACCTAGAACCGGGACAGGGATCCGGCTACACCTTC. Protein: CASSHLEPGQGSGYTF.

The chain carries TRBV4-1 and TRBJ2-5, with 13 bases that match TRBD2. Germline CDR1 MGHRA, CDR2 YSYEKL. The CDR3 loop spans 15 amino acids. Germline trimming cut 3 bases from V and 4 bases from J; bases unmatched to any gene: 2. The CDR3 reads CASSHRTSGGETQYF. The CDR3 DNA sequence: TGCGCCAGCAGCCACCGGACTAGCGGGGGAGAGACCCAGTACTTC.

The rearrangement joins TRBV5-8 to TRBJ2-7; D is unclear. With 3 bases removed from V and 0 bases from J, the gap between germline ends came to 4 bases. The CDR3 length is 12 residues. From germline, CDR1 is SGHTS and CDR2 YDEGEE. This chain's CDR3 is CASSSISYEQYF. CDR3 nucleotide sequence: TGTGCCAGCAGCTCAATCTCCTACGAGCAGTACTTC.

The chain has TRBV10-2 and TRBJ1-3; no reliable D call. V was shortened by 7 bases and J by 0 bases, with 10 bases between the two germline ends. From germline, CDR1 is WSHSY and CDR2 SAAADI. The length of the CDR3 is 14 residues. CDR3 DNA: TGCGCCAGCATGTGGTACGGCTCTGGAAACACCATATATTTT. It codes for CASMWYGSGNTIYF.

The V call is TRBV5-1, the J call TRBJ2-1; 9 bases fit TRBD2. The CDR3 is 15 amino acids. The junction had 6 bases not matched to a gene; V was cut back by 4 bases and J by 4 bases. Looked up from germline, CDR1 is SGHRS and CDR2 is YFSETQ. The CDR3 protein is CASSRSGGPYNEQFF. The CDR3 coding sequence is TGCGCCAGCAGCCGTAGCGGGGGCCCGTACAATGAGCAGTTCTTC.

This sequence joins TRBV6-5 and TRBJ1-2; D is possibly TRBD1 (6 bases). This CDR3 is built from 14 residues. Germline CDR1 and CDR2: MNHEY and SVGAGI. V was trimmed by 2 bases and J by 5 bases, leaving 12 bases between them. The chain's CDR3 is CASSYLGQFYGYTF. The CDR3 DNA follows: TGTGCCAGCAGTTACCTTGGACAGTTTTATGGCTACACCTTC.

In this sample, this clone turned up once. The rearrangement uses TRBV4-1 and TRBJ1-4; no firm D call. CDR1 and CDR2 (germline): MGHRA, YSYEKL. Trimming stripped 1 base from V and 8 bases from J, with 11 bases between. There are 14 residues in the CDR3. The CDR3, as DNA: TGCGCCAGCAGCCAAGTGACGGGTACGGAAAAACTGTTTTTT. Translated, it gives CASSQVTGTEKLFF.

This rearrangement joins TRBV7-9 to TRBJ2-1; 10 positions agree with TRBD2. Per germline, CDR1 SEHNR and CDR2 FQNEAQ (reference sequence). CDR3 size: 15 residues. The V and J ends lost 1 base and 9 bases, in that order; junction bases with no gene match: 6. This chain's CDR3 is CASSLDGLAGVEQFF. DNA of the CDR3: TGTGCCAGCAGCTTAGACGGCCTAGCGGGAGTTGAGCAGTTCTTC.

The CDR3 is CASSRQRNTEAFF. The CDR3 DNA reads TGTGCCAGCAGCCGACAAAGGAACACTGAAGCTTTCTTT. The J gene is TRBJ1-1, the V gene TRBV11-3; D gene uncertain. The V end lost 5 bases, the J end lost 1 base, and 8 bases lay between the germline ends. This CDR3 is 13 amino acids long. Germline V gene sequence: CDR1 SGHNT, CDR2 YENEEA.

The V and J genes are TRBV20-1 and TRBJ2-7, with D possibly TRBD1 on 6 matching bases. Germline loops: CDR1 DFQATT, CDR2 SNEGSKA (reference sequence). Trimming cost V 5 bases and J 5 bases, with 10 bases left between them. This CDR3 has 11 residues. Written as DNA, the CDR3 is TGCAGTGCTTACAGGGACCACGAGCAGTACTTC. Its protein product is CSAYRDHEQYF.

This chain connects TRBV5-6 to TRBJ2-1, with 12 bases identical to TRBD2. This CDR3 comprises 16 residues. After removal of 4 bases from V and 4 bases from J, the junction contained 6 bases not matched to a gene. CDR1 and CDR2 (germline): SGHDT, YYEEEE. The chain's CDR3 is CASSRRLAGDYNEQFF. CDR3 in DNA: TGTGCCAGCAGCCGCCGACTAGCGGGAGATTACAATGAGCAGTTCTTC. The full variable domain, with the rest looked up from reference TRBV5-6 and TRBJ2-1, is DAGVTQSPTHLIKTRGQQVTLRCSPKSGHDTVSWYQQALGQGPQFIFQYYEEEERQRGNFPDRFSGHQFPNYSSELNVNALLLGDSALYLCASSRRLAGDYNEQFFGPGTRLTVL.